The rows below give T cell receptor beta chains drawn from one sample of a study of molecular identifiers for immune sequencing clone quantification. MiXCR, applied by TCRdb to the PCR reads, yields one record per CDR3 protein. This table holds 100,000 or so distinct CDR3 sequences, less than 35% found once. Source material: naive CD8+ T cells from blood, with Jurkat cell RNA spiked in. The receptors here all came from a human donor in good health. Some libraries in this study had Jurkat cell RNA spiked in. Each CDR3 is given with its conserved first and last residue.

>TRBV21-1|16|NA
CASRRYEGAGNQPQYF
>TRBV6-5|13|TRBJ2-5
CASSPVNQETQYF
>TRBV28|16|TRBJ2-2
CASSLWSGANTGELFF
>TRBV27|15|TRBJ2-3
CASSFGGRSTDTQYF
>TRBV29-1|14|TRBJ1-2
CSVEDVDRGYGYTF
>TRBV19|18|TRBJ1-5
CASSAPPGTRYSNQPQHF
>TRBV5-6|14|TRBJ2-7
CASSSGTSGYEQYF
>TRBV20-1|18|TRBJ2-5
CSARVSPARLAGIETQYF
>TRBV6-6|17|TRBJ2-1
CASSYSGLAGGRNEQFF
>TRBV11-2|15|TRBJ2-3
CASSPGRGSTDTQYF
>TRBV12-3/TRBV12-4|12|TRBJ2-3
CASSKQEDTQYF
>TRBV29-1|13|TRBJ1-1
CSATGGSSTEAFF
>TRBV10-3|11|TRBJ1-2
CAILDPSGYTF
>TRBV29-1|14|TRBJ2-7
CSVEDQTSGYEQYF
>TRBV7-2|14|TRBJ1-5
CASSLVGGGQPQHF
>TRBV6-2/TRBV6-3|13|TRBJ1-5
CASSRREAQPQHF
>TRBV28|16|TRBJ2-5
CASSSPGTSYKETQYF
>TRBV5-5|15|TRBJ1-5
CASSFWGASNQPQHF
>TRBV7-9|14|TRBJ2-7
CASSSFASSYEQYF
>TRBV9|16|TRBJ2-1
CASSVGAGTVYNEQFF
>TRBV6-5|14|TRBJ2-7
CASSYSGPLGEQYF
>TRBV29-1|14|TRBJ1-2
CSVVITSYNYGYTF
>TRBV6-6|16|TRBJ2-7
CASSYSTRGSDYEQYF
>TRBV7-9|17|TRBJ2-2
CASSLRVRDNFTGELFF
>TRBV4-3|18|TRBJ2-1
CASSQDPVPGGNYNEQFF
>TRBV5-1|13|TRBJ1-4
CASSFRANEKLFF
>TRBV29-1|13|TRBJ1-1
CSVENFYGREAFF
>TRBV20-1|16|TRBJ2-3
CSAHRGPTFGADTQYF
>TRBV25-1|12|TRBJ2-5
CATDPGGETQYF
>TRBV20-1|15|TRBJ2-7
CSARGRRDSAYEQYF
>TRBV7-9|15|TRBJ1-2
CASSLAVGQNYGYTF
>TRBV2|16|TRBJ2-5
CASRHERGRGTETQYF
>TRBV6-5|12|TRBJ2-7
CANFSLPYEQYF
>TRBV6-2/TRBV6-3|16|TRBJ2-1
CARSSGTSGGDNEQFF
>TRBV20-1|16|TRBJ2-2
CSARGGRLGNTGELFF
>TRBV20-1|12|TRBJ2-1
CSGWPTYNEQFF
>TRBV19|15|TRBJ2-1
CASSIRQSLNNEQFF
>TRBV4-3|15|TRBJ2-7
CASSQDGPVTYEQYF